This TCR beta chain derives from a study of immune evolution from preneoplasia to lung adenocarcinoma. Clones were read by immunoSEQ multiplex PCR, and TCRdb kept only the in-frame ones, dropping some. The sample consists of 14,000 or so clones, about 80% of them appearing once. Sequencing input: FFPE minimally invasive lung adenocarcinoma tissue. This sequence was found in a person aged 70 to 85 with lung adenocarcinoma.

CDR3 sequence reads: CAWAEDSLSNQPQHF. The CDR3 DNA reads TGTGCCTGGGCGGAGGACAGCCTTAGCAATCAGCCCCAGCATTTT. The rearrangement joins TRBV30 to TRBJ1-5; TRBD1 might be the D (6 bases). The CDR3 loop spans 15 amino acids. The V and J ends lost 5 bases and 0 bases respectively, with 14 bases between them. Germline V CDR1 and CDR2: GTSNPN, SVGIG (reference sequence).